Following are 7 T cell receptor beta chains from one sample sequenced in a study of liver allograft versus peripheral blood T cells. Across the study: Within transplanted livers, the T cell receptor repertoires were examined and compared against the repertoires present in the peripheral blood of liver transplant recipients.

TCRdb re-analysed the reads in MiXCR, keeping a single row per CDR3 protein. The sample contains about 7,800 distinct CDR3 sequences, approximately 15% of which appear only once. The receptors come from a human patient who had a liver transplant. Some T cells may possibly be graft donor cells.

This clonotype has more than one count but fewer than ten. J is TRBJ1-1 and V is TRBV18; D remains unclear. Germline V gene lookup returns CDR1 KGHSH and CDR2 LQKENI. This CDR3 has 13 amino acids. V was shortened by 4 bases and J by 1 base, with 7 bases between the two germline ends. CDR3: CASSREGNTEAFF. The CDR3 bases are TGTGCCAGCTCACGAGAAGGGAACACTGAAGCTTTCTTT. The entire variable domain, with the rest obtained from reference TRBV18 and TRBJ1-1, is as follows: NAGVMQNPRHLVRRRGQEARLRCSPMKGHSHVYWYRQLPEEGLKFMVYLQKENIIDESGMPKERFSAEFPKEGPSILRIQQVVRGDSAAYFCASSREGNTEAFFGQGTRLTVV.

This clonotype is labeled as medium-sized. V usage is TRBV15 and J usage is TRBJ2-3; 8 nucleotides agree with TRBD1. The germline V gene encodes CDR1 LNHNV and CDR2 YYDKDF (reference sequence). The J segment lost 8 bases and the V segment lost 0 bases, leaving 7 bases of the junction unmatched. There are 15 residues in the CDR3. CDR3 DNA: TGTGCCACCAGCAGAGATAGCGGACAGGGCGGTACGCAGTATTTT. It yields the protein CATSRDSGQGGTQYF.

The chain employs TRBV12-3 or TRBV12-4 and TRBJ1-3, with a weak D call TRBD1 (5 bases). Between the trimmed V and J ends, which lost 5 bases and 0 bases, there was a span of 8 bases. The CDR3 is made up of 14 amino acids. CDR3 sequence: CASSADSSGNTIYF. CDR3 DNA: TGTGCCAGCAGTGCAGACAGCTCTGGAAACACCATATATTTT.

This clonotype ranks as medium-sized (0.01 to 0.1%). The chain links TRBV7-2 to TRBJ2-7, with TRBD2 matching over 11 bases. The CDR3 is 15 residues long. The germline gives CDR1 SGHTA, CDR2 FQGNSA. The ends lost 5 bases at V and 0 bases at J; junction bases unmatched: 3. The CDR3 nucleotides are TGTGCCAGCAGCACAACTAGCGGGGGCTCCTACGAGCAGTACTTC. It is translated as CASSTTSGGSYEQYF. The full variable domain, completed using reference TRBV7-2 and TRBJ2-7, is GAGVSQSPSNKVTEKGKDVELRCDPISGHTALYWYRQSLGQGLEFLIYFQGNSAPDKSGLPSDRFSAERTGGSVSTLTIQRTQQEDSAVYLCASSTTSGGSYEQYFGPGTRLTVT.

This clonotype is medium-sized in the sample. This chain uses TRBV18 with TRBJ1-3, with D possibly matching TRBD1 (5 bases). CDR1 is KGHSH, CDR2 LQKENI, per germline. Trimming pared 10 bases from V and 0 bases from J, leaving 19 bases between. The CDR3 is 16 residues long. The DNA for the CDR3 is TGTGCCACCCTCACCAGGGCTGCGAGCTCTGGAAACACCATATATTTT. It translates to CATLTRAASSGNTIYF.

The genes are TRBV9 and TRBJ1-6; D gene unclear. The V end lost 0 bases, the J end lost 10 bases, and 11 bases lay between the germline ends. The length of the CDR3 is 14 residues. CDR1 and CDR2 from the germline V gene are SGDLS and YYNGEE. CDR3 residues: CASSVGAGASPLHF. The CDR3 DNA is TGTGCCAGCAGCGTAGGGGCAGGTGCCTCACCCCTCCACTTT.

Judged by abundance, this clonotype is medium-sized. This chain uses TRBV18 with TRBJ2-2; D not certain. This CDR3 has 15 amino acids. Between the trimmed V and J ends, which lost 4 bases and 1 base, there was a span of 10 bases. CDR1 KGHSH and CDR2 LQKENI come from the germline V gene. The CDR3 region is CASSLSTGNTGELFF. The DNA of the CDR3 is TGTGCCAGCTCACTCTCCACCGGGAACACCGGGGAGCTGTTTTTT.